This T cell receptor (beta chain) was obtained from a study of cytomegalovirus exposure and HLA in healthy donors. Note on this clone: Its target is unknown.

The V segment lost 3 bases and the J segment 0 bases; nucleotides outside the gene matches: 4. Germline CDR1 SGHRS, CDR2 YFSETQ. The CDR3 totals 15 residues. Study observations and caveats: CMV serostatus alone was available as immune exposure information. In a later analysis, HLA-associated beta chains showed higher expansion and lower generation probabilities than comparable chains.

Both 60 Vbeta primers and 13 Jbeta primers went into the PCR. How the authors handled the data: About 12 million shared chains were among the about 80 million unique TCR beta chains that a later analysis counted. The assay was immunoSEQ multiplex PCR, and TCRdb's table has in-frame clones only and misses some. V, J and clone size are those of that table, while D and trimming were read from the DNA. Of more than 100,000 clones listed, approximately 71% are singletons. Donors in the study were healthy people who gave bone marrow. Sequenced input: PBMCs. The receptor was isolated from an older woman in good health and CMV-seronegative. The chain has TRBV5-1 and TRBJ2-3; 7 bases agree with TRBD1. Written as DNA, the CDR3 is TGCGCCAGCAGCTCCTTGACAGGGAGCACAGATACGCAGTATTTT. It codes for CASSSLTGSTDTQYF.